What follows describes a single TCR beta chain. The same CDR3 arises from other DNA sequences in this sample as well. This sample was taken from a study of cytomegalovirus exposure and HLA in healthy donors. This CDR3 spans 15 amino acids. In the PCR, 60 Vbeta and 13 Jbeta primers were used. Libraries were prepared by immunoSEQ multiplex PCR; TCRdb keeps only in-frame clonotypes and omits some of them. The table shows around 150,000 clones, with about three fifths occurring only once. Sequences were obtained from PBMCs. This clonotype was obtained from an older woman in good health and CMV-seropositive. This chain connects TRBV12-2 to TRBJ1-4; TRBD1 reflects the table's D call only, with no check against the DNA. TRBV12-2 is an annotated pseudogene. The CDR3 here is CASRLILAGGKKLFF. The CDR3 nucleotides are TGTGCAAGTCGCTTAATATTGGCAGGGGGCAAAAAACTGTTTTTT.